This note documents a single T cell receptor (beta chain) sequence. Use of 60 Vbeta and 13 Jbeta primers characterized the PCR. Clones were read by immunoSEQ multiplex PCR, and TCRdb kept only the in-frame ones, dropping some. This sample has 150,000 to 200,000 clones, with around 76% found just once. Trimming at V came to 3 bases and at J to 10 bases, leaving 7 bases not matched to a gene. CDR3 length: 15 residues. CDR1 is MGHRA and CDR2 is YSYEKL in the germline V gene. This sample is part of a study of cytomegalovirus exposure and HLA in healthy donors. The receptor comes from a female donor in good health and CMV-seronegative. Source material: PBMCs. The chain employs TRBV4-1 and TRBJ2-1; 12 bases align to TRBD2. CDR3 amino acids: CASSQDVLAGGEQFF. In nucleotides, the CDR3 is TGCGCCAGCAGCCAGGACGTACTAGCGGGAGGAGAGCAGTTCTTC.